This T cell receptor beta chain stems from a study of blood T cell repertoires in COVID-19. Study summary: Italy, Spain and the United States were the sources of the convalescent and acute COVID-19 samples. Sample material is recorded as cDNA or gDNA derived from T cells, B-cell-depleted T cells, or PBMCs.

In the study's own analysis: From reference gene primer amplification, estimates of nucleated cell counts were derived. Sequenced by immunoSEQ multiplex PCR; TCRdb stores in-frame clones only, minus some. V and J calls and clone size are those listed in that table; D and trimming were worked out from the DNA. The sample holds over 130,000 clones, around 81% seen once. Germline CDR1 and CDR2: SGHTA and FQGNSA. Trimming took 2 bases from V and 3 from J; bases not matched to a gene: 9. The CDR3 is 18 amino acids. This clone was detected only once. This receptor was identified in a human donor in a cohort sampled during active COVID-19. Source material: peripheral blood. The chain links TRBV7-2 to TRBJ2-7, with 14 positions matching TRBD2. CDR3 bases: TGTGCCAGCAGCTTATCCCACAGGACTAGCGGGGGGCACTACGAGCAGTACTTC. It specifies CASSLSHRTSGGHYEQYF.